The clone carrying this T cell receptor (beta chain) has only one observation. Its antigen is as yet unknown. Following RNA extraction, reverse transcription yielded cDNA that acted as the sequencing template. The method was immunoSEQ multiplex PCR; TCRdb's version includes in-frame clones alone and lacks a portion of them. The repertoire has about 23,000 clones, roughly 50% of them found once; the top ten carry around 29%. The source of the sample is a study of CD8+ T cells in alopecia areata. General study findings and limits: Clonality was higher in lesional than normal scalp, especially in alopecia totalis/universalis.

Specimens obtained from alopecia areata patients comprised lesional scalp punch biopsies and peripheral blood. V dropped 1 base and J dropped 2 bases, with 9 bases sitting between them. The CDR3 length is 15 residues. CDR1 and CDR2 (germline): SGHVS, FNYEAQ. The sequence came from a human donor with alopecia areata. V usage is TRBV7-6 and J usage is TRBJ2-1, with D uncertain. Specimen: NKG2D-high CD8+ T cells sorted from blood. The CDR3 coding sequence is TGTGCCAGCAGCTTAGTCAGTGGGGCCTACAATGAGCAGTTCTTC. The encoded protein is CASSLVSGAYNEQFF.